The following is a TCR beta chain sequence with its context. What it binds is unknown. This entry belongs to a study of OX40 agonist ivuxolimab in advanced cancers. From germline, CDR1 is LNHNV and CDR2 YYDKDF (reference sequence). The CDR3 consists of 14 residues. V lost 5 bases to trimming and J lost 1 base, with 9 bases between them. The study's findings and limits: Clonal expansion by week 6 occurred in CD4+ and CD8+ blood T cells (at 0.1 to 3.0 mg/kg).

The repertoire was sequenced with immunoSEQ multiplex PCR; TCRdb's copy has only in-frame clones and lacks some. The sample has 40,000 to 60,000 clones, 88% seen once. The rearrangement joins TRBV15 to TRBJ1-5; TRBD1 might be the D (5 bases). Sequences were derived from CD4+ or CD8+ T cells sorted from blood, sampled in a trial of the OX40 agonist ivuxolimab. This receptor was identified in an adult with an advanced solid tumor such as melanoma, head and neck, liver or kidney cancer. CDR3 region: CATSFDSSNQPQHF. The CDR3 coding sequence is TGTGCCACCAGCTTCGACAGCAGCAATCAGCCCCAGCATTTT.